These T cell receptor beta chains were read from a single sample in a study of blood T cell repertoires in COVID-19. Method: immunoSEQ multiplex PCR; TCRdb's copy keeps in-frame clones and lacks some. The sample has roughly 430,000 clones; around nine tenths are singletons. The sample was PBMCs or T cells enriched from blood (not recorded which). These receptors were obtained from a woman aged 18-29 years who had been exposed to COVID-19. Both conserved end residues are part of each CDR3. Each record gives: V gene, clone size, J gene, D gene, CDR3 protein, CDR3 DNA. D genes are given only for firm matches. The size of a clone is reported for some rows only, either as once, few or many, or as a class for expanded clones.

>TRBV5-1|.|TRBJ2-3|TRBD2
CASSFSSGDTDTQYF
TGCGCCAGCAGCTTTTCTAGCGGGGACACAGATACGCAGTATTTT
>TRBV5-6|.|TRBJ2-7|TRBD2
CASSRLPSGDRSSYEQYF
TGTGCCAGCAGCCGGCTGCCTAGCGGGGATAGGAGCTCCTACGAGCAGTACTTC
>TRBV5-6|.|TRBJ1-1|TRBD1
CASSRQGERSRGWNTEAFF
TGTGCCAGCAGCAGACAGGGGGAACGCTCTAGAGGATGGAACACTGAAGCTTTCTTT
>TRBV29-1|few|TRBJ2-2|TRBD2
CSVGRGTSGNTGELFF
TGCAGCGTAGGGCGGGGGACTAGCGGAAACACCGGGGAGCTGTTTTTT
>TRBV18|.|TRBJ2-7|TRBD1
CASSPQGQGGFDEQYF
TGTGCCAGCTCACCACAAGGACAGGGGGGTTTCGACGAGCAGTACTTC
>TRBV20-1|.|TRBJ2-1|.
CSAHHEREQFF
TGCAGTGCCCACCACGAGCGGGAGCAGTTCTTC
>TRBV28|.|TRBJ1-1|TRBD1
CASSLGTGSPEAFF
TGTGCCAGCAGTTTAGGGACAGGGAGCCCTGAAGCTTTCTTT
>TRBV14|.|TRBJ1-4|TRBD1
CASSARQGYNEKLFF
TGTGCCAGCAGCGCCAGACAGGGTTATAATGAAAAACTGTTTTTT
>TRBV5-1|.|TRBJ1-2|.
CASSIQISYGYTF
TGCGCCAGCAGCATACAGATTAGCTATGGCTACACCTTC
>TRBV28|.|TRBJ1-2|.
CASSFLGTGSYGYTF
TGTGCCAGCAGTTTCCTCGGGACTGGTAGTTATGGCTACACCTTC
>TRBV7-6|.|TRBJ2-1|.
CASSLTGVGYNEQFF
TGTGCCAGCAGCTTAACGGGAGTCGGCTACAATGAGCAGTTCTTC
>TRBV20-1|once|TRBJ2-7|.
CSAQLYEQYF
TGCAGTGCCCAACTATACGAGCAGTACTTC
>TRBV19|.|TRBJ1-4|.
CASRLGQGNGNEKLFF
TGTGCCAGTAGATTAGGGCAGGGGAATGGAAATGAAAAACTGTTTTTT
>TRBV5-6|.|TRBJ2-7|TRBD2
CASSLLAGVHEQYF
TGTGCCAGCAGCCTGCTAGCGGGAGTTCACGAGCAGTACTTC
>TRBV7-8|.|TRBJ2-6|TRBD2
CASSLFRLAGSRSGANVLTF
TGTGCCAGCAGCTTATTCAGACTAGCGGGGAGCCGCTCTGGGGCCAACGTCCTGACTTTC
>TRBV14|.|TRBJ1-6|.
CASSQDKGQGGSPLHF
TGTGCCAGCAGCCAAGATAAGGGGCAGGGTGGCTCACCCCTCCACTTT
>TRBV28|.|TRBJ1-1|.
CASSDLEAFF
TGTGCCAGCAGTGATCTAGAAGCTTTCTTT
>TRBV3-1/TRBV3-2|.|TRBJ2-7|.
CASSPTQSRSYEQYF
TGTGCCAGCAGCCCAACACAGTCACGCTCCTACGAGCAGTACTTC
>TRBV5-4|few|TRBJ2-4|TRBD2
CASSPAGLAGVAKNIQYF
TGTGCCAGCAGCCCGGCGGGCCTAGCGGGTGTAGCCAAAAACATTCAGTACTTC
>TRBV18|.|TRBJ2-1|.
CASSPPGGPNYNEQFF
TGTGCCAGCTCACCACCAGGCGGGCCCAACTACAATGAGCAGTTCTTC
>TRBV2|few|TRBJ1-2|TRBD1
CASSEIVPGQGVSNYGYTF
TGTGCCAGCAGTGAGATCGTACCGGGACAGGGTGTATCTAACTATGGCTACACCTTC
>TRBV15|.|TRBJ2-5|.
CATSRDSVQETQYF
TGTGCCACCAGCAGAGATTCAGTCCAAGAGACCCAGTACTTC
>TRBV6-5|.|TRBJ2-2|TRBD2
CALAGIAGELFF
TGTGCCCTAGCGGGTATAGCCGGGGAGCTGTTTTTT
>TRBV4-1|.|TRBJ1-6|.
CASSQPGRGLINSPLHF
TGCGCCAGCAGCCAGCCGGGGAGGGGATTAATCAATTCACCCCTCCACTTT
>TRBV19|.|TRBJ1-1|.
CASKGLGNTEAFF
TGTGCCAGTAAGGGACTAGGGAACACTGAAGCTTTCTTT
>TRBV6-6|.|TRBJ1-1|.
CASSSDGGNTEAFF
TGTGCCAGCAGCTCGGACGGAGGGAACACTGAAGCTTTCTTT
>TRBV28|.|TRBJ2-7|.
CASSLLGSGGSYYEQYF
TGTGCCAGCAGTTTATTAGGCTCCGGCGGCAGCTACTACGAGCAGTACTTC
>TRBV19|.|TRBJ2-1|TRBD2
CASSIALAGNEQFF
TGTGCCAGTAGTATAGCACTAGCGGGCAATGAGCAGTTCTTC
>TRBV6-4|.|TRBJ2-2|TRBD1
CASSPGQGTGELFF
TGTGCCAGCAGCCCGGGACAGGGGACCGGGGAGCTGTTTTTT
>TRBV9|.|TRBJ1-5|.
CASSVGSGFNQPQHF
TGTGCCAGCAGCGTAGGGAGTGGGTTCAATCAGCCCCAGCATTTT
>TRBV28|.|TRBJ1-2|TRBD1
CASSFPGQSYGYTF
TGTGCCAGCAGTTTCCCGGGACAGTCTTATGGCTACACCTTC
>TRBV10-2|.|TRBJ1-2|TRBD1
CASRTGQGVYGYTF
TGCGCCAGCAGGACGGGACAGGGCGTTTATGGCTACACCTTC
>TRBV28|.|TRBJ1-4|.
CASRAGGEKLFF
TGTGCCAGCAGGGCAGGAGGCGAAAAACTGTTTTTT